What follows are 26 T cell receptor beta chains derived from one specimen sequenced in a study of blood T cell repertoires in COVID-19 (dated by TCRdb to about 2020). The library was obtained by the immunoSEQ multiplex PCR assay. The source is immuneACCESS, and TCRdb retained only in-frame sequences with V and J called. Part of the clones is not carried over; for the studies checked, unresolved V genes explain less than half of this, and the remainder is unexplained. The sample records approximately 300,000 clones, about 88% of which are singletons. The biggest ten clones account for roughly 2.5% of the sample. Sequencing used PBMCs or T cells enriched from blood (not recorded which). Receptor source: a man in his 60s who had recovered from COVID-19.

Remarks on this clone: One end of the junction is discordant with germline, which a read error may explain. The chain combines TRBV9 with TRBJ2-1; D gene uncertain. This CDR3 region has 12 residues. The V gene's germline CDR1 is SGDLS and CDR2 YYNGEE. DNA of the CDR3: TGTGCCAGCAGCCCCTCCCACAATGAGCAGTTCTTC. Translation: CASSPSHNEQFF.

The V gene is TRBV25-1, the J gene TRBJ2-7; possibly TRBD1 for D (5 bases). Trimming cost V 2 bases and J 1 base, with 9 bases left between them. The germline CDR1 and CDR2 sequences are MGHDK and SYGVNS. The CDR3 has 14 amino acids. The CDR3: CASSEARQSYEQYF. The DNA of the CDR3 is TGTGCCAGCAGTGAAGCAAGACAGTCCTACGAGCAGTACTTC.

This clone came up once. The chain carries TRBV7-2 and TRBJ1-3; D might be TRBD1 (6 bases). The CDR3 contains 15 residues. Trimming removed 5 bases from V and 3 bases from J, with 14 bases in between. The germline V gene has CDR1 SGHTA and CDR2 FQGNSA. The CDR3 DNA is TGTGCCAGCAGCCAACAGGGTTTGGATGGAAACACCATATATTTT. It specifies CASSQQGLDGNTIYF. The variable domain in full, with the rest retrieved from reference TRBV7-2 and TRBJ1-3, is GAGVSQSPSNKVTEKGKDVELRCDPISGHTALYWYRQSLGQGLEFLIYFQGNSAPDKSGLPSDRFSAERTGGSVSTLTIQRTQQEDSAVYLCASSQQGLDGNTIYFGEGSWLTVV.

This sequence joins TRBV5-1 and TRBJ2-6; TRBD1 matches 10 bases. The CDR3 totals 16 residues. Germline assignment: CDR1 SGHRS and CDR2 YFSETQ. J was trimmed by 2 bases and V by 4 bases; bases with no gene match: 3. The CDR3 reads CASSSGQGAGANVLTF. CDR3 DNA: TGCGCCAGCAGCAGCGGACAGGGGGCTGGGGCCAACGTCCTGACTTTC.

The rearrangement uses TRBV2 and TRBJ2-2, with 7 bases matching TRBD1. This CDR3 comprises 15 residues. The trim removed 7 bases at V and 0 bases at J, leaving 5 bases unmatched. In germline, CDR1 is SNHLY, CDR2 FYNNEI. CDR3 protein: CASTSGGTNTGELFF. The CDR3 nucleotides are TGTGCCAGCACATCAGGGGGAACGAACACCGGGGAGCTGTTTTTT.

This rearrangement joins TRBV3-1 (or the pseudogene TRBV3-2) to TRBJ2-2, with a tentative D call TRBD2 (7 bases). Germline V gene data show CDR1 as LGHDT and CDR2 as YNNKEL (reference sequence). Trimming stripped 8 bases from V and 1 base from J, with 11 bases between. The CDR3 runs to 14 residues. CDR3 sequence: CASGEGVNTGELFF. CDR3 DNA sequence: TGTGCCAGCGGGGAGGGGGTGAACACCGGGGAGCTGTTTTTT.

This rearrangement joins TRBV6-5 to TRBJ1-3; tentatively, D is TRBD1 (6 bases). This CDR3 contains 15 residues. With 5 bases removed from V and 4 bases from J, the gap between germline ends came to 15 bases. CDR1 MNHEY and CDR2 SVGAGI come from the germline V gene. CDR3 in amino acids: CASSSSGTPGNTIYF. The CDR3 DNA sequence: TGTGCCAGCAGTAGCTCCGGGACACCAGGAAACACCATATATTTT.

The chain carries TRBV7-3 and TRBJ2-5; possibly TRBD2 for D (6 bases). Trimming removed 5 bases from V and 5 bases from J, with 18 bases in between. The CDR3 length is 15 residues. CDR1 is SGHTA, CDR2 FQGTGA, per germline. In nucleotides, the CDR3 is TGTGCCAGCAGCCCGACGGGGGTCATTGGGGAGACCCAGTACTTC. Protein sequence: CASSPTGVIGETQYF.

The chain joins TRBV3-1 (or the pseudogene TRBV3-2) to TRBJ2-3, with D unresolved. V was clipped by 1 base and J by 2 bases, with 13 bases between them. Germline lookup yields CDR1 LGHDT and CDR2 YNNKEL (reference sequence). This CDR3 region has 16 residues. The CDR3 region has the DNA TGTGCCAGCAGCCAAGTAGGTTCCAGGAACACAGATACGCAGTATTTT. Amino acids: CASSQVGSRNTDTQYF.

The chain carries TRBV30 and TRBJ2-1, with 9 bases matching TRBD2. CDR1 GTSNPN and CDR2 SVGIG come from the germline V gene (reference sequence). The CDR3 extends over 17 amino acids. The V segment lost 5 bases and the J segment 5 bases; nucleotides outside the gene matches: 16. The CDR3 nucleotides read TGTGCCTGGTCGAAGCTCCCCGCTAGCGGGGAGGACAATGAGCAGTTCTTC. Protein sequence: CAWSKLPASGEDNEQFF.

Only one count was recorded for this clone. The V gene is TRBV5-1, the J gene TRBJ2-7; 7 positions agree with TRBD2. Trimming took 3 bases from V and 5 from J; bases not matched to a gene: 8. This CDR3 region has 14 residues. Germline CDR1 SGHRS, CDR2 YFSETQ. The CDR3: CASSSTSGVNEQYF. The DNA of the CDR3 is TGCGCCAGCAGCTCCACCAGCGGGGTCAACGAGCAGTACTTC.

The chain combines TRBV27 with TRBJ2-7; the match to TRBD2 covers 7 bases. V lost 0 bases to trimming and J lost 2 bases; unmatched junction nucleotides: 10. Germline CDR1 MNHEY, CDR2 SMNVEV (reference sequence). This CDR3 contains 17 residues. The CDR3 nucleotides read TGTGCCAGCAGTTTATCGCTCAGCGGGACTATACCCTACGAGCAGTACTTC. Encoded protein: CASSLSLSGTIPYEQYF.

This chain joins TRBV25-1 and TRBJ2-7; 8 bases match TRBD2. V dropped 6 bases and J dropped 1; count of bases not matched to a gene: 11. This CDR3 contains 16 residues. CDR1 is MGHDK and CDR2 is SYGVNS in the germline V gene. The CDR3 loop is CASSETGAGVSYEQYF. Written as DNA, the CDR3 is TGTGCCAGCAGCGAAACCGGAGCGGGGGTGTCCTACGAGCAGTACTTC.

The CDR3 spells CASSISAGVNTEAFF. In DNA, the CDR3 is TGTGCCAGTAGTATTTCGGCAGGGGTGAACACTGAAGCTTTCTTT. The rearrangement links TRBV19 to TRBJ1-1; D is perhaps TRBD1 (6 bases). The CDR3 totals 15 residues. Germline V gene sequence: CDR1 LNHDA, CDR2 SQIVND (reference sequence). V lost 3 bases, J lost 0 bases, and 11 bases lay in between.

In this sample, this clone turned up once. The chain uses TRBV6-6 and TRBJ2-3; D is unclear. Looked up from germline, CDR1 is MNHNY and CDR2 is SVGAGI (reference sequence). This CDR3 has 14 amino acids. The V gene lost 2 bases and the J gene lost 7 bases, with 13 bases spanning the gap. This CDR3 is CASSYSGPGYTQYF. In DNA, the CDR3 is TGTGCCAGCAGTTACAGTGGGCCTGGCTATACGCAGTATTTT.

The chain carries TRBV4-2 and TRBJ1-3; a possible D gene is TRBD1 (5 bases). V was pared by 4 bases and J by 4 bases, with 11 bases between. The CDR3 extends over 14 amino acids. Germline-derived CDR1 and CDR2 are LGHNA and YNFKEQ. The DNA of the CDR3 is TGTGCCAGCAGCCTTGGGGCAGGGGGAAACACCATATATTTT. Its protein product is CASSLGAGGNTIYF.

CDR3 sequence reads: CASQTGERAGELFF. DNA of the CDR3: TGTGCCAGCCAGACAGGGGAACGGGCCGGGGAGCTGTTTTTT. The chain links TRBV6-5 to TRBJ2-2, with TRBD1 matching over 8 bases. J lost 6 bases, V lost 8 bases, and 8 bases had no gene match. The CDR3 consists of 14 residues. The germline gives CDR1 MNHEY, CDR2 SVGAGI.

The CDR3 loop reads CASSQELLAGRSNEQFF. For the CDR3, the DNA is TGTGCCAGCAGCCAAGAGCTACTAGCGGGAAGATCGAATGAGCAGTTCTTC. The chain is built from TRBV14 and TRBJ2-1, with 10 bases that match TRBD2. Unmatched junction bases numbered 9, after V lost 0 bases and J lost 7 bases. The CDR3 sequence is 17 residues long. Germline V gene data show CDR1 as SGHDN and CDR2 as FVKESK.

The chain joins TRBV28 to TRBJ1-1; the D gene is possibly TRBD1 (5 bases). CDR1 and CDR2 (germline): MDHEN, SYDVKM. This CDR3 contains 15 residues. Between the trimmed V and J ends, which lost 2 bases and 5 bases, there was a span of 15 bases. This chain's CDR3 is CASSLQSAGQTEAFF. In nucleotides, the CDR3 is TGTGCCAGCAGTTTACAATCGGCAGGGCAAACTGAAGCTTTCTTT.

The chain's CDR3 is CASSLLAGAYNEQFF. DNA for the CDR3: TGTGCCAGCAGCTTACTAGCGGGGGCATACAATGAGCAGTTCTTC. The rearrangement joins TRBV7-3 to TRBJ2-1, with 10 positions matching TRBD2. The germline V gene encodes CDR1 SGHTA and CDR2 FQGTGA. Trimming at V came to 2 bases and at J to 4 bases, leaving 2 bases not matched to a gene. The CDR3 runs to 15 residues.

The J gene is TRBJ2-7, the V gene TRBV7-9; 10 nucleotides line up with TRBD1. The trim removed 2 bases at V and 5 bases at J, leaving 6 bases unmatched. The CDR3 sequence is 15 residues long. CDR1 is SEHNR, CDR2 FQNEAQ, per germline (reference sequence). In DNA form, the CDR3 reads TGTGCCAGCAGCTTACCGGACAGGGGGACCCACGAGCAGTACTTC. As protein: CASSLPDRGTHEQYF.

This rearrangement joins TRBV4-2 to TRBJ2-1, with 9 positions matching TRBD2. The junction had 9 bases not matched to a gene; V was cut back by 0 bases and J by 0 bases. The length of the CDR3 is 19 residues. Germline V gene sequence: CDR1 LGHNA, CDR2 YNFKEQ. The CDR3 sequence: CASSQEDPQAGGSYNEQFF. The CDR3 DNA reads TGTGCCAGCAGCCAAGAAGATCCCCAAGCGGGGGGCTCCTACAATGAGCAGTTCTTC.

The chain recombines TRBV19 with TRBJ2-1; D ambiguous. The CDR3 runs to 13 residues. Trimming removed 3 bases at V and 2 bases at J, with 5 bases between. The germline gives CDR1 LNHDA, CDR2 SQIVND (reference sequence). The CDR3 bases are TGTGCCAGTAGTATTTCTCCCTACAATGAGCAGTTCTTC. Amino acids: CASSISPYNEQFF.

V and J are TRBV19 and TRBJ2-1, with 7 bases aligning to TRBD2. The CDR3 is 17 residues long. Germline-derived CDR1 and CDR2 are LNHDA and SQIVND (reference sequence). V shed 2 bases, J shed 4 bases, and the junction held 11 bases outside the gene matches. The CDR3 DNA is TGTGCCAGTAGTATAACCCCTCGCGGGGGTACGTACAATGAGCAGTTCTTC. Its protein product is CASSITPRGGTYNEQFF.

The chain has TRBV10-2 and TRBJ2-3, with 8 bases fitting TRBD1. Germline CDR1 reads WSHSY; CDR2 reads SAAADI. After removal of 3 bases from V and 4 bases from J, the junction contained 12 bases not matched to a gene. This CDR3 has 17 amino acids. CDR3 sequence: CASSEYKDRAAADTQYF. CDR3 sequence (DNA): TGCGCCAGCAGTGAATACAAGGACAGGGCGGCCGCAGATACGCAGTATTTT.

CDR3 region: CAWKGAFSGRETQYF. DNA for the CDR3: TGTGCCTGGAAAGGGGCTTTTAGCGGGCGGGAGACCCAGTACTTC. V and J are TRBV30 and TRBJ2-5; 7 nucleotides match TRBD2. Germline CDR1 and CDR2: GTSNPN and SVGIG (reference sequence). This CDR3 contains 15 residues. Unmatched junction bases numbered 13, after V lost 4 bases and J lost 5 bases. The full variable domain, completed using reference TRBV30 and TRBJ2-5, is SQTIHQWPATLVQPVGSPLSLECTVEGTSNPNLYWYRQAAGRGLQLLFYSVGIGQISSEVPQNLSASRPQDRQFILSSKKLLLSDSGFYLCAWKGAFSGRETQYFGPGTRLLVL.